One TCR beta chain is described in this entry. These data are taken from a study of shared T cell receptors in the human thymus. Clones were sequenced by immunoSEQ multiplex PCR, and TCRdb holds only the in-frame ones, with some missing. The sample lists about 660,000 clones, approximately 88% occurring once. V was trimmed by 2 bases and J by 5 bases, leaving 13 bases between them. Germline lookup yields CDR1 SGHVS and CDR2 FQNEAQ. CDR3 size: 15 residues. The same data also contributed to another study, on human thymus T cells. That publication notes: Resections from corrective heart surgery supplied the thymus tissue. Gene usage (both V and J) appeared biased in thymic and blood repertoires. Thymic repertoires of unrelated individuals were reported in related research to overlap highly.

This sequence was found in a boy younger than two with a congenital heart defect. The chain employs TRBV7-8 and TRBJ2-1; TRBD2 might be the D (6 bases). The sequenced sample was thymocytes. This chain's CDR3 is CASSLPRGTNNEQFF. CDR3 nucleotides: TGTGCCAGCAGCTTACCCCGCGGGACCAACAATGAGCAGTTCTTC.